The following is a T cell receptor beta chain sequence with its context. Antigen specificity is unknown. The data stem from a study of shared clonotypes between healthy human individuals. As for the study in general: Three plates each covered CD4 naive and memory; CD8 naive two, CD8 memory one. Findings and caveats of the study: Among a handful of donors, about 5% of naive CD4 clonotypes were found in common. Blood was the only sampled material, and tissue repertoires likely differ. Naive subsets, compared against memory subsets, generally had larger estimated richness values.

The CDR3 has 15 residues. CDR1 SEHNR and CDR2 FQNEAQ come from the germline V gene (reference sequence). The V gene lost 1 base and the J gene lost 0 bases, with 9 bases spanning the gap. CD45RO-negative CD8 cells positively selected for CCR7 made up the naive population, which excluded terminally differentiated effector memory CD45RA+ cells. TCRdb keeps only in-frame clones here, not all; method: immunoSEQ multiplex PCR. Of about 1,800,000 clones listed, about 95% are singletons. This receptor was obtained from a man aged 18-30 years in good health. The rearrangement uses TRBV7-9 and TRBJ2-5; D not certain. Specimen: naive CD8+ T cells sorted from blood. This CDR3 reads CASSLGEGYQETQYF. The CDR3 DNA reads TGTGCCAGCAGCTTAGGGGAAGGGTACCAAGAGACCCAGTACTTC.